This section outlines one T cell receptor beta chain sequence together with its context. Its specificity is not known. Assay used: immunoSEQ multiplex PCR; TCRdb lists only in-frame clones, some missing. The table shows about 14,000 clones, with about 85% occurring only once. These data are taken from a study of PD-1 blockade in mismatch repair-deficient tumors. Germline lookup yields CDR1 MNHEY and CDR2 SMNVEV (reference sequence). The CDR3 is 14 residues long. The trim removed 7 bases at V and 8 bases at J, leaving 12 bases unmatched. Time point meaning: roughly ten-day in vitro stimulation with candidate neoantigen peptide 6.

The origin of this receptor is an adult with mismatch repair-deficient cancer. Sample: cells cultured in vitro, taken from a patient treated with pembrolizumab. The chain joins TRBV27 to TRBJ1-2, with 8 bases lining up with TRBD1. CDR3 loop: CASTRTGTTRGYTF. The DNA for the CDR3 is TGTGCCAGCACCCGGACAGGGACAACTAGAGGCTACACCTTC.